This T cell receptor beta chain was profiled in a study of OX40 agonist ivuxolimab in advanced cancers. In terms of the full investigation: Ivuxolimab was a fully human IgG2 agonistic monoclonal antibody targeting the costimulatory receptor OX40 (CD134). Intravenous ivuxolimab was administered to patients every 2 weeks at six dose levels: 0.01, 0.1, 0.3, 1.5, 3 and 10 mg/kg. Of the approximately 54 dose-escalation patients, hepatocellular carcinoma was present in around 19, melanoma in some 15, renal cell carcinoma in 9 and head and neck cancer in 9. In the dose-escalation cohort, 82.7% of patients were male, and the mean age was approximately 64 years, with a range of 23 to 79. Patients were allowed to have had prior anti-PD-1, anti-PD-L1 or anti-CTLA-4 therapy, and roughly 40% of the dose-escalation patients had previously received checkpoint inhibitors. Partial responses occurred in three dose-escalation patients, of whom one had hepatocellular carcinoma and two had cutaneous melanoma. The purpose of peripheral TCRbeta sequencing was to test whether ivuxolimab changed TCR sequence diversity and led to clonal T-cell expansion. The paper describes the monotherapy dose-escalation part (N ≈ 50 patients) of the phase I trial of ivuxolimab. On the study overall, not on this receptor specifically: Low levels of normalized T-cell clonal expansion were also seen in some patients who did not respond. Clonal expansion of both CD4+ and CD8+ blood T cells was observed from baseline to week 6 at doses 0.1 to 3.0 mg/kg. After ivuxolimab, expanded clones were on average more numerous among CD8+ T cells than among CD4+ T cells. Partial responders in the 0.1-3.0 mg/kg groups had among the lowest normalized peripheral clonal expansion, especially among CD8+ T cells. Antigen specificity was not determined for the clonally expanded peripheral T cells.

Patients with a history of autoimmune disease or receiving systemic immunosuppression were excluded from the trial. Peripheral blood for TCR sequencing was collected from all dose cohorts at baseline, on cycle 4 day 1, and on cycle 7 day 1. Samples came from an open-label, multicenter, first-in-human phase I dose-escalation trial of ivuxolimab. The trial enrolled adults with locally advanced or metastatic head and neck squamous cell, hepatocellular, melanoma or renal cell carcinoma. Before TCR sequencing, CD4+ T cells and CD8+ T cells were sorted from peripheral blood as separate populations. Comment on this clone: Its antigen is currently not known. Base qualities are not provided; no much larger clone lies one nucleotide away.

For sequencing of the TCRbeta CDR3 region, genomic DNA was extracted from the sorted cells. The immunoSEQ Assay was used for sequencing of TCRbeta CDR3 regions. Imported from immuneACCESS, the table was reduced by TCRdb to in-frame sequences with V and J called. These copies leave out some clones; in studies compared against another copy, an unresolved V gene accounts for under half, and the cause of the remainder is not known. This sample is represented by roughly 90,000 clones; approximately 90% of them were singletons. Around 0.35% of the sample belongs to the ten largest clones. The TCR sequence derives from an adult with an advanced solid tumor such as melanoma, head and neck, liver or kidney cancer. The starting material was CD4+ or CD8+ T cells sorted from blood, obtained in a trial of the OX40 agonist ivuxolimab.

This receptor carries the CDR3 CASSPSSGRAHEQYF. The nucleotide sequence reads TGTGCCAGCAGTCCTTCTAGCGGGAGGGCCCACGAGCAGTACTTC. The chain is made from TRBV27 and TRBJ2-7; 12 of the junction bases match TRBD2. The cysteine opens and the phenylalanine closes a CDR3 of 15 amino acids. The read is trimmed to its CDR3 DNA, 45 bases read in frame from base 1. Trimming leaves V shorter by 5 bases and J shorter by 5 bases, with the junction holding 7 bases beyond the gene matches. CDR1 and CDR2, looked up from the germline V gene (reference sequence), are MNHEY and SMNVEV.